The 15 T cell receptor beta chains in this list originate from one sample, sequenced in a study of blood T cell repertoires in COVID-19. This table comes from immunoSEQ multiplex PCR, and its TCRdb copy is limited to in-frame clones, with some not included. The table has around 100,000 clones, over 75% seen once. What was sequenced was peripheral blood. The receptors originated from a human donor in a cohort sampled during active or convalescent COVID-19.

V is TRBV4-3 and J is TRBJ1-6; D call uncertain. The V end was cut by 0 bases, the J end by 7 bases, with 16 bases between. Germline V lookup: CDR1 LGHNA, CDR2 YSLEER. The CDR3 sequence is 17 residues long. DNA for the CDR3: TGCGCCAGCAGCCAAGATCGAGGCCGGGGTGGGAATTCACCCCTCCACTTT. This codes for CASSQDRGRGGNSPLHF.

V is TRBV14 and J is TRBJ2-4, with a possible D match to TRBD2 (6 bases). Trimming took off 4 bases at V and 6 bases at J, with 10 bases between the two ends. The CDR3 is 13 amino acids. Germline lookup yields CDR1 SGHDN and CDR2 FVKESK. The CDR3 sequence is CASSLGGINIQYF. DNA of the CDR3: TGTGCCAGCAGCCTCGGAGGGATAAACATTCAGTACTTC.

This clone was observed a single time. The chain links TRBV12-2 to TRBJ2-7; the table calls TRBD1, which could not be checked here. TRBV12-2 is described as a pseudogene. The CDR3 contains 15 residues. CDR3 sequence reads: CASRLRGQGAYEQYF. The CDR3 coding sequence is TGTGCAAGTCGCTTGAGGGGACAGGGGGCCTACGAGCAGTACTTC.

V and J are TRBV20-1 and TRBJ2-3, with 7 bases fitting TRBD2. With V trimmed by 6 bases and J by 7 bases, 4 bases remained unmatched. Germline values: CDR1 DFQATT, CDR2 SNEGSKA (reference sequence). The CDR3 spans 11 residues. CDR3: CSAPSGNTQYF. As DNA, the CDR3 is TGCAGTGCGCCCAGCGGGAATACGCAGTATTTT.

The genes are TRBV2 and TRBJ1-6, with TRBD1 as a possible D gene (5 bases). Germline CDR1 and CDR2: SNHLY and FYNNEI. CDR3 size: 15 residues. V lost 6 bases to trimming and J lost 4 bases, with 13 bases between them. In DNA form, the CDR3 reads TGTGCCAGCAGCCCCACCGACAGTTATAATTCACCCCTCCACTTT. Its translation is CASSPTDSYNSPLHF.

J is TRBJ1-6 and V is TRBV7-9; the D is unclear. The CDR3 consists of 15 residues. The V gene's germline CDR1 is SEHNR and CDR2 FQNEAQ (reference sequence). The ends were cut back, 2 bases at V and 6 bases at J, with 11 bases in the middle. This CDR3 reads CASSLMRQPNSPLHF. In nucleotides, the CDR3 is TGTGCCAGCAGCTTAATGAGGCAGCCTAATTCACCCCTCCACTTT.

The chain employs TRBV6-1 and TRBJ2-3, with 7 bases aligning to TRBD1. CDR1 and CDR2 from the germline V gene are MNHNS and SASEGT. The junction had 8 bases not matched to a gene; V was cut back by 2 bases and J by 3 bases. CDR3 length: 16 amino acids. The CDR3 DNA is TGTGCCAGCAGTGAATTTGGGGACAGACAGACAGATACGCAGTATTTT. It specifies CASSEFGDRQTDTQYF.

The chain is built from TRBV7-9 and TRBJ2-3; D is possibly TRBD2 (6 bases). Germline values: CDR1 SEHNR, CDR2 FQNEAQ (reference sequence). V dropped 1 base and J dropped 10 bases, with 15 bases sitting between them. The CDR3 is 14 residues long. CDR3 in amino acids: CASSLGPRDLAQYF. In DNA form, the CDR3 reads TGTGCCAGCAGCTTAGGTCCCCGGGACTTGGCGCAGTATTTT.

The rearrangement uses TRBV5-6 and TRBJ1-4; possibly TRBD1 for D (5 bases). Trimming shortened V by 3 bases and J by 12 bases, and 15 bases separated the two germline ends. The V gene's germline CDR1 is SGHDT and CDR2 YYEEEE. CDR3 length: 13 amino acids. CDR3 loop: CASSWGDNGELFF. For the CDR3, the DNA is TGTGCCAGCAGCTGGGGCGATAATGGGGAACTGTTTTTT. The whole variable domain, remainder taken from reference TRBV5-6 and TRBJ1-4, is DAGVTQSPTHLIKTRGQQVTLRCSPKSGHDTVSWYQQALGQGPQFIFQYYEEEERQRGNFPDRFSGHQFPNYSSELNVNALLLGDSALYLCASSWGDNGELFFGSGTQLSVL.

The chain joins TRBV6-1 to TRBJ2-7; perhaps TRBD2 as D (6 bases). Trimming shortened V by 0 bases and J by 3 bases, and 12 bases separated the two germline ends. This CDR3 is 15 amino acids long. Germline loops: CDR1 MNHNS, CDR2 SASEGT. The DNA for the CDR3 is TGTGCCAGCAGTGAAGCGTGGGTGGGGGGCTACGAGCAGTACTTC. Protein product: CASSEAWVGGYEQYF.

The V and J genes are TRBV28 and TRBJ1-6, with D possibly TRBD1 on 6 matching bases. V was cut by 10 bases and J by 0 bases, with 10 bases left in between. The CDR3 is 14 residues long. Germline lookup yields CDR1 MDHEN and CDR2 SYDVKM. CDR3 sequence (DNA): TGTGCCACCGGACAGAGCTCCTATAATTCACCCCTCCACTTT. It is translated as CATGQSSYNSPLHF.

The chain has TRBV19 and TRBJ1-2, with D possibly TRBD1 on 6 matching bases. Trimming left V 7 bases short and J 4 bases short, with 16 bases between. The CDR3 extends over 14 amino acids. Germline V CDR1 and CDR2: LNHDA, SQIVND (reference sequence). The CDR3 loop reads CASTSLQGSYGYTF. CDR3 DNA: TGTGCCAGTACCTCATTACAGGGATCCTATGGCTACACCTTC.

This clone has more than one count but fewer than ten. The gene calls are TRBV11-3 and TRBJ1-1; no definite D call. CDR3 length: 14 residues. Trimming took off 2 bases at V and 2 bases at J, with 9 bases between the two ends. CDR1 and CDR2 from the germline V gene are SGHNT and YENEEA. The CDR3 spells CASSLLRTNTEAFF. The CDR3 DNA follows: TGTGCCAGCAGCTTATTAAGAACAAACACTGAAGCTTTCTTT.

The CDR3 coding sequence is TGTGCCAGCAGCGTACAAGTGAGCGGGAAACTGTTTTTT. Residues: CASSVQVSGKLFF. The chain recombines TRBV21-1 with TRBJ1-4. TRBV21-1 counts as a pseudogene. This CDR3 region has 13 residues.

This chain uses TRBV5-1 with TRBJ2-2, with 9 bases matching TRBD1. Germline-derived CDR1 and CDR2 are SGHRS and YFSETQ. With 3 bases clipped from V and 7 bases from J, the junction kept 16 bases outside the gene matches. The length of the CDR3 is 18 residues. The chain's CDR3 is CASSSLETGTGYVGELFF. CDR3 sequence (DNA): TGCGCCAGCAGCTCCCTCGAGACCGGGACAGGGTACGTCGGGGAGCTGTTTTTT.